The 30 T cell receptor beta chains given below trace back to one sample, sequenced in a study of PD-L1 blockade in urothelial cancer (dated by TCRdb to about 2017). Preparation of the library involved the immunoSEQ multiplex PCR assay. Entries here come from immuneACCESS through TCRdb and include only in-frame sequences with V and J called. Some clones fail to appear in such tables; in the studies checked, an unresolved V gene covers under half of the shortfall, and the cause of the remainder is unknown. For this sample there are about 25,000 clones; about four fifths appear just once. Clones ranked in the top ten supply around 10% of the sample. The sample consisted of PBMCs, taken around atezolizumab (anti-PD-L1) treatment. The receptors stem from a man between 65 and 80 years old with urothelial cancer.

This chain joins TRBV27 and TRBJ2-7, with TRBD2 as a possible D gene (7 bases). This CDR3 contains 15 residues. V was cut by 5 bases and J by 0 bases, with 14 bases left in between. Germline V gives CDR1 MNHEY, CDR2 SMNVEV (reference sequence). Here the CDR3 DNA reads TGTGCCAGCAGTCCAGCGGGACACCTCTCCTACGAGCAGTACTTC. This codes for CASSPAGHLSYEQYF.

The chain uses TRBV27 and TRBJ1-1; TRBD1 matches at 10 bases. The CDR3 extends over 14 amino acids. The germline V gene has CDR1 MNHEY and CDR2 SMNVEV (reference sequence). The J segment lost 4 bases and the V segment lost 6 bases, leaving 5 bases of the junction unmatched. The CDR3 sequence: CASRSTGGLTEAFF. Here the CDR3 DNA reads TGTGCCAGCAGGTCGACAGGGGGCCTCACTGAAGCTTTCTTT.

Only a few counts were recorded for this clone. The chain has TRBV7-9 and TRBJ2-3; 10 nucleotides match TRBD1. The CDR3 is made up of 16 amino acids. CDR1 and CDR2 from the germline V gene are SEHNR and FQNEAQ (reference sequence). Trimming cost V 5 bases and J 4 bases; bases outside gene matches: 9. The CDR3 coding sequence is TGTGCCAGCAGCACCCGACAGGGGGCGGATTCAGATACGCAGTATTTT. Translation gives CASSTRQGADSDTQYF.

The chain has TRBV18 and TRBJ1-2; D call uncertain. The V end was cut by 2 bases, the J end by 3 bases, with 13 bases between. CDR3 size: 15 residues. Germline V gene data show CDR1 as KGHSH and CDR2 as LQKENI. In nucleotides, the CDR3 is TGTGCCAGCTCACCAGTCAGGTCCCTGGACTATGGCTACACCTTC. Its protein is CASSPVRSLDYGYTF. The whole variable domain, filled in from reference TRBV18 and TRBJ1-2, reads NAGVMQNPRHLVRRRGQEARLRCSPMKGHSHVYWYRQLPEEGLKFMVYLQKENIIDESGMPKERFSAEFPKEGPSILRIQQVVRGDSAAYFCASSPVRSLDYGYTFGSGTRLTVV.

The chain employs TRBV6-4 and TRBJ2-1, with 9 bases that match TRBD1. V was pared by 0 bases and J by 3 bases, with 0 bases of the junction left unmatched. The germline V gene has CDR1 MRHNA and CDR2 SNTAGT. The CDR3 covers 15 residues. In DNA, the CDR3 is TGTGCCAGCAGTGACTCGACAGGGGGCTACAATGAGCAGTTCTTC. Its protein product is CASSDSTGGYNEQFF.

V and J are TRBV21-1 and TRBJ2-7; the D call in the table, TRBD1, was not verified against the DNA. TRBV21-1 is deemed a pseudogene. This CDR3 spans 13 amino acids. CDR3 loop: CASSKGLSYEQYF. The CDR3 coding sequence is TGTGCCAGCAGCAAAGGGCTGTCCTACGAGCAGTACTTC.

The chain has TRBV10-3 and TRBJ2-1; TRBD2 agrees at 11 bases. J gave up 8 bases and V 2 bases, and 8 bases lay outside the gene matches. Germline CDR1 is ENHRY and CDR2 is SYGVKD. The CDR3 sequence is 16 residues long. The CDR3 loop reads CAISETSGRFPDEQFF. In nucleotides, the CDR3 is TGTGCCATCAGTGAGACTAGCGGGAGATTTCCCGATGAGCAGTTCTTC.

The chain uses TRBV25-1 and TRBJ1-5; D is perhaps TRBD1 (5 bases). Per the germline V gene, CDR1 is MGHDK and CDR2 is SYGVNS. CDR3 length equals 14 residues. Trimming removed 6 bases from V and 3 bases from J, with 12 bases in between. Here the CDR3 DNA reads TGTGCCAGCAGCCCGGGGGGTCCCAATCAGCCCCAGCATTTT. This sequence encodes CASSPGGPNQPQHF.

This chain connects TRBV29-1 to TRBJ2-7; TRBD2 might be the D (5 bases). This CDR3 is built from 14 residues. Per germline, CDR1 SQVTM and CDR2 ANQGSEA. With 2 bases removed from V and 6 bases from J, the gap between germline ends came to 17 bases. CDR3 coding DNA: TGCAGCGTTGAACCTGCAGGAGCGGCACGCGAGCAGTACTTC. Its protein product is CSVEPAGAAREQYF.

The V and J genes are TRBV5-8 and TRBJ2-1; 8 positions match TRBD2. From germline, CDR1 is SGHTS and CDR2 YDEGEE. The CDR3 is made up of 15 amino acids. V lost 4 bases and J lost 0; bases outside the gene matches: 3. CDR3 nucleotide sequence: TGTGCCAGCAGCCCCGCGGGGGGCTCCTACAATGAGCAGTTCTTC. Amino acid sequence: CASSPAGGSYNEQFF.

V usage is TRBV6-5 and J usage is TRBJ2-1, with a weak D call TRBD1 (7 bases). The germline V gene has CDR1 MNHEY and CDR2 SVGAGI. V was clipped by 2 bases and J by 3 bases, with 14 bases between them. This CDR3 has 16 residues. The CDR3 nucleotides are TGTGCCAGCAGTTACGATATCCAGGGGGGCTACAATGAGCAGTTCTTC. This sequence encodes CASSYDIQGGYNEQFF.

The rearrangement joins TRBV28 to TRBJ1-5, with D perhaps matching TRBD1 (6 bases). Germline V lookup: CDR1 MDHEN, CDR2 SYDVKM. With 2 bases removed from V and 10 bases from J, the gap between germline ends came to 21 bases. This CDR3 has 16 residues. CDR3 loop: CASSLASGTPGLPQHF. Written as DNA, the CDR3 is TGTGCCAGCAGTTTAGCAAGCGGGACACCAGGCCTCCCCCAGCATTTT. Together with reference TRBV28 and TRBJ1-5, the CDR3 gives the full variable domain: DVKVTQSSRYLVKRTGEKVFLECVQDMDHENMFWYRQDPGLGLRLIYFSYDVKMKEKGDIPEGYSVSREKKERFSLILESASTNQTSMYLCASSLASGTPGLPQHFGDGTRLSIL.

This clone has a single count. J is TRBJ2-2 and V is TRBV6-6; 9 nucleotides agree with TRBD1. Germline assignment: CDR1 MNHNY and CDR2 SVGAGI (reference sequence). This CDR3 contains 16 residues. Trimming at V came to 3 bases and at J to 0 bases, leaving 2 bases not matched to a gene. CDR3 in DNA: TGTGCCAGCAGTTATGGGGACAGGGCGAACACCGGGGAGCTGTTTTTT. This encodes CASSYGDRANTGELFF.

The chain recombines TRBV7-8 with TRBJ2-5, with D uncertain. Germline assignment: CDR1 SGHVS and CDR2 FQNEAQ. This CDR3 region has 16 residues. Between the trimmed V and J ends, which lost 2 bases and 5 bases, there was a span of 18 bases. CDR3 amino acids: CASSLIGLTSRETQYF. The CDR3, as DNA: TGTGCCAGCAGCTTAATTGGGCTCACGTCCCGGGAGACCCAGTACTTC.

This clone has a single count. The rearrangement links TRBV4-1 to TRBJ2-7; 12 bases align to TRBD2. This CDR3 is built from 16 residues. Trimming cost V 3 bases and J 5 bases; bases outside gene matches: 8. In germline, CDR1 is MGHRA, CDR2 YSYEKL. CDR3 in DNA: TGCGCCAGCAGCCACCTGACTAGCGGGAGTGCCAACGAGCAGTACTTC. It encodes CASSHLTSGSANEQYF.

This sequence joins TRBV5-1 and TRBJ2-3, with 7 bases aligning to TRBD2. The germline gives CDR1 SGHRS, CDR2 YFSETQ. The CDR3 length is 16 residues. With V trimmed by 2 bases and J by 1 base, 7 bases remained unmatched. The CDR3 spells CASSFGAGDGTDTQYF. CDR3 nucleotides: TGCGCCAGCAGCTTTGGGGCGGGAGACGGCACAGATACGCAGTATTTT.

This clone has more than one count but fewer than ten. This chain connects TRBV19 to TRBJ2-7, with D perhaps TRBD2 (6 bases). The CDR3 length is 13 residues. Germline V gene lookup returns CDR1 LNHDA and CDR2 SQIVND (reference sequence). V lost 2 bases and J lost 3, with 8 bases in between. This CDR3 is CASSIFGSYEQYF. CDR3 in DNA: TGTGCCAGTAGTATATTCGGGAGCTACGAGCAGTACTTC.

This sequence joins TRBV6-1 and TRBJ1-5, with a tentative D call TRBD1 (5 bases). This CDR3 region has 13 residues. The V gene lost 8 bases and the J gene lost 1 base, with 9 bases spanning the gap. Germline V lookup: CDR1 MNHNS, CDR2 SASEGT. CDR3 in amino acids: CASFKGSNQPQHF. CDR3 coding DNA: TGTGCCAGCTTCAAGGGGAGCAATCAGCCCCAGCATTTT.

The V call is TRBV5-6, the J call TRBJ2-5; tentative D call: TRBD2 (6 bases). CDR1 is SGHDT and CDR2 is YYEEEE in the germline V gene. The CDR3 covers 13 residues. V lost 4 bases, J lost 5 bases, and 12 bases lay in between. This CDR3 is CASSRELGETQYF. In DNA, the CDR3 is TGTGCCAGCAGCCGGGAGTTGGGGGAGACCCAGTACTTC.

V and J are TRBV20-1 and TRBJ2-7, with D possibly being TRBD2 (5 bases). V was clipped by 6 bases and J by 4 bases, with 10 bases between them. The CDR3 runs to 11 residues. The germline CDR1 and CDR2 sequences are DFQATT and SNEGSKA (reference sequence). The CDR3 loop is CSASPGYEQYF. CDR3 coding DNA: TGCAGTGCCTCCCCGGGGTACGAGCAGTACTTC.

This sequence joins TRBV5-6 and TRBJ1-1; D is unclear. CDR1 and CDR2 (germline): SGHDT, YYEEEE. V lost 2 bases to trimming and J lost 7 bases, with 6 bases between them. CDR3 length equals 11 residues. The CDR3 loop is CASSLADEAFF. The CDR3, as DNA: TGTGCCAGCAGCTTAGCGGATGAAGCTTTCTTT. The full variable domain, in which reference TRBV5-6 and TRBJ1-1 provide the parts outside the CDR3, is DAGVTQSPTHLIKTRGQQVTLRCSPKSGHDTVSWYQQALGQGPQFIFQYYEEEERQRGNFPDRFSGHQFPNYSSELNVNALLLGDSALYLCASSLADEAFFGQGTRLTVV.

The genes are TRBV11-2 and TRBJ2-7, with TRBD1 identical over 8 bases. Unmatched junction bases numbered 8, after V lost 5 bases and J lost 2 bases. The CDR3 is 15 amino acids. Germline CDR1 SGHAT, CDR2 FQNNGV. Here the CDR3 reads CASSQPWGQAYEQYF. The CDR3, as DNA: TGTGCCAGCAGCCAACCGTGGGGACAGGCCTACGAGCAGTACTTC.

A single count supports this clone. The chain carries TRBV19 and TRBJ2-7; D is perhaps TRBD2 (7 bases). Germline CDR1 reads LNHDA; CDR2 reads SQIVND (reference sequence). V shed 6 bases and J shed 0 bases, with 15 bases lying between them. The CDR3 runs to 15 residues. For the CDR3, the DNA is TGTGCCAGTAGCCCCGGGGGGACACTCTCCTACGAGCAGTACTTC. This translates into CASSPGGTLSYEQYF.

This chain connects TRBV27 to TRBJ2-2, with D hard to call. The germline V and J ends were trimmed by 5 bases and 0 bases, with 7 bases remaining between them. The germline V gene encodes CDR1 MNHEY and CDR2 SMNVEV (reference sequence). CDR3 length: 14 residues. DNA of the CDR3: TGTGCCAGCAGTCACAGTACGAACACCGGGGAGCTGTTTTTT. Its translation is CASSHSTNTGELFF.

CDR3 DNA: TGTGCCAGTACCCCGACAGGGGGTCTAGAGACCCAGTACTTC. Amino acids: CASTPTGGLETQYF. This sequence joins TRBV19 and TRBJ2-5, with 9 bases fitting TRBD1. CDR3 length equals 14 residues. V gave up 7 bases and J gave up 4 bases; unmatched junction bases: 7. CDR1 LNHDA and CDR2 SQIVND come from the germline V gene (reference sequence).

The J gene is TRBJ1-1, the V gene TRBV9; TRBD1 agrees at 7 bases. The CDR3 length is 14 residues. Germline values: CDR1 SGDLS, CDR2 YYNGEE. V was pared by 2 bases and J by 0 bases, with 1 base of the junction left unmatched. The CDR3, as DNA: TGTGCCAGCAGCGTGGGACAGATGAACACTGAAGCTTTCTTT. Amino acids: CASSVGQMNTEAFF.

The J gene is TRBJ2-7, the V gene TRBV5-1; unclear D gene. Germline assignment: CDR1 SGHRS and CDR2 YFSETQ. The germline V and J ends were trimmed by 2 bases and 2 bases, with 8 bases remaining between them. The CDR3 has 13 amino acids. In DNA form, the CDR3 reads TGCGCCAGCAGCTTTGACACCGCCTACGAGCAGTACTTC. Translated: CASSFDTAYEQYF.

This clone was observed a handful of times. This chain uses TRBV14 with TRBJ1-1, with TRBD1 identical over 8 bases. Trimming took 5 bases from V and 1 from J; bases not matched to a gene: 12. The CDR3 is made up of 17 amino acids. Germline CDR1 SGHDN, CDR2 FVKESK. As DNA, the CDR3 is TGTGCCAGCAGCTCCCGGTGGACAGGGTTTAAGAACACTGAAGCTTTCTTT. Translating it yields CASSSRWTGFKNTEAFF.

J is TRBJ2-5 and V is TRBV2; 10 nucleotides match TRBD2. There are 15 residues in the CDR3. The germline V gene has CDR1 SNHLY and CDR2 FYNNEI. Trimming took 4 bases from V and 2 from J; bases not matched to a gene: 4. In nucleotides, the CDR3 is TGTGCCAGCAGTGTGGGACTAGCGAGACAAGAGACCCAGTACTTC. The encoded protein is CASSVGLARQETQYF. Combining the CDR3 with reference TRBV2 and TRBJ2-5 gives the whole variable domain EPEVTQTPSHQVTQMGQEVILRCVPISNHLYFYWYRQILGQKVEFLVSFYNNEISEKSEIFDDQFSVERPDGSNFTLKIRSTKLEDSAMYFCASSVGLARQETQYFGPGTRLLVL.

The CDR3 reads CASSLTGFTSGRANNEQFF. The DNA for the CDR3 is TGCGCCAGCAGCCTGACAGGTTTTACTAGCGGGAGGGCCAACAATGAGCAGTTCTTC. The chain recombines TRBV5-1 with TRBJ2-1; 13 bases map to TRBD2. Germline CDR1 and CDR2: SGHRS and YFSETQ. The CDR3 extends over 19 amino acids. The V gene end was trimmed by 4 bases and the J gene end by 5 bases; junction bases not matched to a gene: 15.